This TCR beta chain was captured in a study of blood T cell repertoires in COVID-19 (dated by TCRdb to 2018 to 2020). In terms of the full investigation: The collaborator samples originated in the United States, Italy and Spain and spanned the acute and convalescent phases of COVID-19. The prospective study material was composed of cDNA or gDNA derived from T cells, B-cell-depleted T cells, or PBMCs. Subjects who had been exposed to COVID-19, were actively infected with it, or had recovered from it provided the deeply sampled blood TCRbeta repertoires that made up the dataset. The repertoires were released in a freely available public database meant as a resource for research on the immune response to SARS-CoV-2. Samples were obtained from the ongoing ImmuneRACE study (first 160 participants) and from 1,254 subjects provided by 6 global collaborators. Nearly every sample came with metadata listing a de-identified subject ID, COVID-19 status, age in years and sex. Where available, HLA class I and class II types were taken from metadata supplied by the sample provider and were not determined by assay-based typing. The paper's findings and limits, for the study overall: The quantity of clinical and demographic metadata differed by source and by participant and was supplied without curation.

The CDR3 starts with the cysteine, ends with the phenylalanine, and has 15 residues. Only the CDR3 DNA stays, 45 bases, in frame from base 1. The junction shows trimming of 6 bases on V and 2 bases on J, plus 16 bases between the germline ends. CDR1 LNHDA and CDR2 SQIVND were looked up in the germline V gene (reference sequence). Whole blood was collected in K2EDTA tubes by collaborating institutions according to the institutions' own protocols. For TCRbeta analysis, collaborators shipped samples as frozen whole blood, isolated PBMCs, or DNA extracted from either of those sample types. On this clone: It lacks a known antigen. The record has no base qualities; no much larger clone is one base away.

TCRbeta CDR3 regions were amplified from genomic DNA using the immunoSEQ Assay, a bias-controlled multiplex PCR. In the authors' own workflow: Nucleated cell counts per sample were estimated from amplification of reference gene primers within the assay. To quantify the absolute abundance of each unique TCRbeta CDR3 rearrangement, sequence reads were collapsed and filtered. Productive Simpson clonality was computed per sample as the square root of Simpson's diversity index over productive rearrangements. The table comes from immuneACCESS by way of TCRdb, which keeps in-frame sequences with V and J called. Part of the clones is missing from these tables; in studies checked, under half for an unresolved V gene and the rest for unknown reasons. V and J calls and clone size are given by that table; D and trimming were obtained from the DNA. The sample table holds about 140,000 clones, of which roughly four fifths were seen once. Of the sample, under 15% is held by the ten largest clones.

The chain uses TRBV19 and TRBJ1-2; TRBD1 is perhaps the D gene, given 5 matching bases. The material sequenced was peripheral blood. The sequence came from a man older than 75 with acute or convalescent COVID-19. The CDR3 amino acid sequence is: CASRPGSLDNYGYTF. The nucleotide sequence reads TGTGCCAGTAGACCAGGGTCGCTTGACAACTATGGCTACACCTTC.